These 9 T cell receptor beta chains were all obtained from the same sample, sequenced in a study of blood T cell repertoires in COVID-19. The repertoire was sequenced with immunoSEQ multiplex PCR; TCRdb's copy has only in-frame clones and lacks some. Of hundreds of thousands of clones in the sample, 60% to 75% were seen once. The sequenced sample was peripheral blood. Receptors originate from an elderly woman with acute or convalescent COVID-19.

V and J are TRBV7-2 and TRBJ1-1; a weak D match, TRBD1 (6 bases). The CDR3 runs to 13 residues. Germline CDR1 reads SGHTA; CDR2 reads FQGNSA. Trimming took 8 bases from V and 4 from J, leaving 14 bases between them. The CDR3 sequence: CASGAQGFTEAFF. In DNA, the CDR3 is TGTGCCAGCGGAGCACAGGGATTCACTGAAGCTTTCTTT.

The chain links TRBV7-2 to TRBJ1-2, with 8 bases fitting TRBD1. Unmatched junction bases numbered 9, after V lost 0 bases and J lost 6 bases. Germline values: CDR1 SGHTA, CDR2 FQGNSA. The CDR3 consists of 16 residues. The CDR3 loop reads CASSLAPRTGTDGYTF. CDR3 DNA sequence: TGTGCCAGCAGCTTAGCACCAAGGACAGGGACAGATGGCTACACCTTC.

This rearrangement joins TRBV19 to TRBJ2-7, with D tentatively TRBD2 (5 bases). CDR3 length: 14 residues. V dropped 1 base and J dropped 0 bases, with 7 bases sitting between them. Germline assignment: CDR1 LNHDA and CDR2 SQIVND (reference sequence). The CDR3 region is CASSIVAGSYEQYF. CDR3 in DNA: TGTGCCAGTAGTATAGTCGCGGGCTCCTACGAGCAGTACTTC.

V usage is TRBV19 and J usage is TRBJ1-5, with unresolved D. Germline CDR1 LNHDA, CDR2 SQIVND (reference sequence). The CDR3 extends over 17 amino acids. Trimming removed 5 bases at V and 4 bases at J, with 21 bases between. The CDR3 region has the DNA TGTGCCAGTAGTCCCGCCCCCACCCGCGGCCCGAATCAGCCCCAGCATTTT. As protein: CASSPAPTRGPNQPQHF.

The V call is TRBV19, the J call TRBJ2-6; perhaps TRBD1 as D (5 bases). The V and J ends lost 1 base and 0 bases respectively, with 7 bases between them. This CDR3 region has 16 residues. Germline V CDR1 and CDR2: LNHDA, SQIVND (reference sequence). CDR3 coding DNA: TGTGCCAGTAGTATAGGGGGCGGCTCTGGGGCCAACGTCCTGACTTTC. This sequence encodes CASSIGGGSGANVLTF.

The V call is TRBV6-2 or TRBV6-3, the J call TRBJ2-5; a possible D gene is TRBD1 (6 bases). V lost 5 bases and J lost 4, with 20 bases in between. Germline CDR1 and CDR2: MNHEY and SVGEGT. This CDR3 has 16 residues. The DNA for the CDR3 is TGTGCCAGCAGTACCCCCTTGTGGGGGCACCTAGAGACCCAGTACTTC. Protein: CASSTPLWGHLETQYF.

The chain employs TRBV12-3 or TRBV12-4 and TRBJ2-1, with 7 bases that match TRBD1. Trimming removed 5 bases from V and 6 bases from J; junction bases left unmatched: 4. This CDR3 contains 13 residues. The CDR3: CASSRQGGNEQFF. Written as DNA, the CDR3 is TGTGCCAGCAGTCGACAGGGTGGCAATGAGCAGTTCTTC.

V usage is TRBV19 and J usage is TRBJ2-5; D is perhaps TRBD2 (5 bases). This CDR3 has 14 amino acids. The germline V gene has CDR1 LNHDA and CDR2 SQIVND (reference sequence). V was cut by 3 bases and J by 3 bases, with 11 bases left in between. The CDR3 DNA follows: TGTGCCAGTAGTATTGAGGGTGTGGAAGAGACCCAGTACTTC. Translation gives CASSIEGVEETQYF.

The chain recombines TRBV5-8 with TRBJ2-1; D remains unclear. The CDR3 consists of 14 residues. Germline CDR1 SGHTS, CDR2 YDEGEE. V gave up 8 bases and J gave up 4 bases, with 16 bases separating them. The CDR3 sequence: CASSRGQHYNEQFF. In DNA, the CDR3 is TGTGCCAGTAGCCGTGGCCAACATTACAATGAGCAGTTCTTC. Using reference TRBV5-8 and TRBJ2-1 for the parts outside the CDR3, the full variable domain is EAGVTQSPTHLIKTRGQQATLRCSPISGHTSVYWYQQALGLGLQFLLWYDEGEERNRGNFPPRFSGRQFPNYSSELNVNALELEDSALYLCASSRGQHYNEQFFGPGTRLTVL.